A few counts support the clone carrying this T cell receptor (beta chain). This sample was included in a study of blood T cell repertoires in COVID-19. The study drew participants aged 18 to 89 years from 20 to 30 US areas. Repertoires were generated with immunoSEQ multiplex PCR, while TCRdb's copy carries only in-frame clones and drops some. The table has 200,000 to 250,000 clones, 80% to 90% seen once. CDR1 is KGHSH, CDR2 LQKENI, per germline. The CDR3 is made up of 15 amino acids. Trimming stripped 4 bases from V and 7 bases from J, with 17 bases between. Material: PBMCs or T cells enriched from blood (not recorded which). The sequence was obtained from a middle-aged woman with acute COVID-19. The V and J genes are TRBV18 and TRBJ2-1, with a possible D match to TRBD1 (6 bases). The CDR3 here is CASSHRDKPGNEQFF. The CDR3 region has the DNA TGTGCCAGCTCACACCGGGACAAGCCTGGGAATGAGCAGTTCTTC.